The clone carrying this TCR beta chain was seen many times. The data were taken from a study of neurological immune-mediated disorders. The CDR3 length is 12 residues. V gave up 6 bases and J gave up 6 bases; unmatched junction bases: 5. The germline CDR1 and CDR2 sequences are DFQATT and SNEGSKA (reference sequence). Template-switch 5'RACE cDNA synthesis added a 10-nucleotide unique molecular identifier. TCRdb ran MiXCR on the 5' RACE reads and lists one entry per CDR3 protein. This sample yields under 90,000 distinct CDR3 sequences, of which around 9.9% are seen a single time; about 1.7% belongs to the top ten.

The receptor's source is a man between 45 and 60 years old in good health. This chain links TRBV20-1 with TRBJ1-5, with TRBD1 matching over 7 bases. The sequenced sample consisted of PBMCs. This CDR3 is CSAKTGLQPQHF. The CDR3 DNA follows: TGCAGTGCAAAGACAGGGCTTCAGCCCCAGCATTTT.